The rows below give T cell receptor beta chains drawn from one sample of a study of blood T cell repertoires in COVID-19. The table came from immunoSEQ multiplex PCR; TCRdb's copy has only in-frame clones and leaves some out. The sample consists of 150,000 to 200,000 clones, more than 80% of them appearing once. Sequencing used PBMCs or T cells enriched from blood (not recorded which). These receptors were collected from a man in his fifties who had recovered from COVID-19. Both conserved end residues are part of each CDR3. The order of the fields is J gene, V gene, D gene, CDR3 protein. A D gene is named only where the DNA matches it firmly.

TRBJ2-7,TRBV7-2,NA,CASSSRFLSYEQYF
TRBJ1-5,TRBV28,NA,CASSFLGGRRRVAQHF
TRBJ1-4,TRBV15,NA,CATSRDVLRFNEKLFF
TRBJ1-1,TRBV6-5,NA,CASDRQTEAFF
TRBJ2-3,TRBV5-1,TRBD2,CASSLAPSGGVVTDTQYF
TRBJ1-3,TRBV3-1/TRBV3-2,NA,CASSPHVRRGSGNTIYF
TRBJ1-1,TRBV19,NA,CASSIGQKAYTEAFF
TRBJ1-1,TRBV5-1,NA,CASSLGASRGSEAFF
TRBJ2-7,TRBV7-8,TRBD2,CASSSRSSGGRYEQYF
TRBJ2-7,TRBV7-3,TRBD1,CASSLEGTGSYEQYF
TRBJ2-1,TRBV7-3,TRBD2,CASSLAGGLYNEQFF
TRBJ1-6,TRBV7-9,NA,CASSRDSPLHF
TRBJ2-3,TRBV27,NA,CASRFPGWTDTQYF
TRBJ2-5,TRBV18,NA,CASSPLVRAETQYF
TRBJ1-3,TRBV19,NA,CASSIDQFSGNTIYF
TRBJ2-7,TRBV28,TRBD1,CASTAGQGSSYEQYF
TRBJ1-5,TRBV3-1/TRBV3-2,NA,CASSQWQGNQPQHF
TRBJ1-5,TRBV19,TRBD1,CASRGRGQLIIRPQHF
TRBJ1-2,TRBV3-1/TRBV3-2,TRBD1,CASGLTGNYGYTF
TRBJ1-5,TRBV19,NA,CASSIFRGRGNQPQHF
TRBJ1-2,TRBV5-1,TRBD1,CASRVTGQGSGYTF
TRBJ2-7,TRBV20-1,TRBD2,CSASGLGGAEEQYF
TRBJ2-5,TRBV12-5,TRBD2,CASGSQTGGNEETQYF
TRBJ2-5,TRBV3-1/TRBV3-2,TRBD1,CASSRGQGLETQYF
TRBJ1-3,TRBV4-1,TRBD1,CASSTGASGNTIYF
TRBJ2-6,TRBV11-2,NA,CASSHTTGANVLTF
TRBJ2-1,TRBV9,TRBD2,CASTQAGSGISSYNEQFF
TRBJ1-2,TRBV28,TRBD1,CASSLGRGQDGYTF
TRBJ1-5,TRBV19,NA,CASSISGSQPQHF
TRBJ1-1,TRBV3-1/TRBV3-2,NA,CASSQVKGRGNTEAFF
TRBJ2-7,TRBV29-1,NA,CSVLDQGVYEQYF